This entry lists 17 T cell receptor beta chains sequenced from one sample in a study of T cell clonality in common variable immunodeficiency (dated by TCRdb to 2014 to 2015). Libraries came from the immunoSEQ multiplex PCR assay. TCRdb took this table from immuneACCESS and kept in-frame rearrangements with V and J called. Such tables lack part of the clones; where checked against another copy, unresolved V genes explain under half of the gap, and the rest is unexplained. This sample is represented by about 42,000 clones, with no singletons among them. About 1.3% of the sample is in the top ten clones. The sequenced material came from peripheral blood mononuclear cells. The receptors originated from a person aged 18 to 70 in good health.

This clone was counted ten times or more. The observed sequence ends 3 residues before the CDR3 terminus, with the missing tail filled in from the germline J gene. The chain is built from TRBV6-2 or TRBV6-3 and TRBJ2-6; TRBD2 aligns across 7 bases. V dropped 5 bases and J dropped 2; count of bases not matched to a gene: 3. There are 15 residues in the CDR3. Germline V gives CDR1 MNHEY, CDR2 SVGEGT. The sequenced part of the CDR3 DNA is TGTGCCAGCAGTCGCCGGGGGGCTGGGGCCAACGTC. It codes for CASSRRGAGANV. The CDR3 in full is CASSRRGAGANVLTF.

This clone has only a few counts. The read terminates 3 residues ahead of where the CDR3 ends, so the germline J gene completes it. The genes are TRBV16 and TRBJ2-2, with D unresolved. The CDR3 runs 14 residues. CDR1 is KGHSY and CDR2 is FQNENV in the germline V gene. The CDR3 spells CASSPSNSNEKLFF. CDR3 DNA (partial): TGTGCCAGCAGCCCGTCGAACAGCAATGAAAAG.

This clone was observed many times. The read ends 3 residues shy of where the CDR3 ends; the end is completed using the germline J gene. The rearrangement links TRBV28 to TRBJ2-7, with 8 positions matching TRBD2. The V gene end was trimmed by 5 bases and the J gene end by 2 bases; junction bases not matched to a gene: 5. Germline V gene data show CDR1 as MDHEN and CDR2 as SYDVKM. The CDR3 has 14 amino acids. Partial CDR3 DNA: TGTGCCAGCAGTCTTCTAGCGGGTCCCTACGAG. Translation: CASSLLAGPYE. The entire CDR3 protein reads CASSLLAGPYEQYF.

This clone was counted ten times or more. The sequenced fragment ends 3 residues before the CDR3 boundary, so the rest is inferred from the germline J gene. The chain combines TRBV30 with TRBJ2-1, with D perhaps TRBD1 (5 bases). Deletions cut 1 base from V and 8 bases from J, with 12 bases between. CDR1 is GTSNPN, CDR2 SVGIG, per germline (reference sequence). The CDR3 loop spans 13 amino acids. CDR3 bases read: TGTGCCTGGAGTGGGTTTAGGGGTGATGAG. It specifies CAWSGFRGDE. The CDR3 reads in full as CAWSGFRGDEQFF.

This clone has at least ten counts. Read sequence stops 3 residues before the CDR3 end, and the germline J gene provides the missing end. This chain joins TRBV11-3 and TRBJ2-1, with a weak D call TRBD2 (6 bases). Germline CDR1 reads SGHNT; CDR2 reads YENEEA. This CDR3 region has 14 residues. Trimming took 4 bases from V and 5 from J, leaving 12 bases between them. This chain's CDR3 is CASSWASADNEQFF. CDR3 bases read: TGTGCCAGCAGCTGGGCTAGCGCTGACAATGAG.

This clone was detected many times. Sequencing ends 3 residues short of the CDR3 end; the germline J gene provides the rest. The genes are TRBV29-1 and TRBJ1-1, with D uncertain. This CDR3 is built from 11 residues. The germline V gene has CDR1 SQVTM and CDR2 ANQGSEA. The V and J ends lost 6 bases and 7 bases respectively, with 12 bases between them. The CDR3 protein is CSVETPGEAFF. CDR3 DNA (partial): TGCAGCGTCGAGACCCCGGGTGAA. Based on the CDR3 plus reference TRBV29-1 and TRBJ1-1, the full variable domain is SAVISQKPSRDICQRGTSLTIQCQVDSQVTMMFWYRQQPGQSLTLIATANQGSEATYESGFVIDKFPISRPNLTFSTLTVSNMSPEDSSIYLCSVETPGEAFFGQGTRLTVV.

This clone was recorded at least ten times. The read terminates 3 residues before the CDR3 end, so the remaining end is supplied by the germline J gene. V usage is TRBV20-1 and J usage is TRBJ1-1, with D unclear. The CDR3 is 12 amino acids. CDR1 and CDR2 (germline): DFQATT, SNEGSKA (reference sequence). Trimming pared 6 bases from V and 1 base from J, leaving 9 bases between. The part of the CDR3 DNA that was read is TGCAGTGCCACATCAGGGAACACTGAA. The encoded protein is CSATSGNTE. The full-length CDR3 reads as CSATSGNTEAFF.

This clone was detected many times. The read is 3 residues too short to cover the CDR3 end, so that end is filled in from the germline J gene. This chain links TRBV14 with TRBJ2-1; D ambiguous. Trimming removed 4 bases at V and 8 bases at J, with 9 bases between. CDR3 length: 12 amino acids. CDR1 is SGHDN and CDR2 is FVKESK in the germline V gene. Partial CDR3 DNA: TGTGCCAGCAGCCGAAATCGGGATGAG. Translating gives CASSRNRDE. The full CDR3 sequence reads CASSRNRDEQFF.

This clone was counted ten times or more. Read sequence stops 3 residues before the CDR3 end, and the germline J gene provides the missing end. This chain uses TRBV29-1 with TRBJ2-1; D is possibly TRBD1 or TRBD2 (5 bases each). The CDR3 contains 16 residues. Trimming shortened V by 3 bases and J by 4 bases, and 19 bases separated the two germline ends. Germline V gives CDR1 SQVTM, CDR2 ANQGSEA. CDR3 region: CSVDPPNRRLYNEQFF. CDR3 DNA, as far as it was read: TGCAGCGTTGATCCGCCCAACAGGAGGCTATACAATGAG.

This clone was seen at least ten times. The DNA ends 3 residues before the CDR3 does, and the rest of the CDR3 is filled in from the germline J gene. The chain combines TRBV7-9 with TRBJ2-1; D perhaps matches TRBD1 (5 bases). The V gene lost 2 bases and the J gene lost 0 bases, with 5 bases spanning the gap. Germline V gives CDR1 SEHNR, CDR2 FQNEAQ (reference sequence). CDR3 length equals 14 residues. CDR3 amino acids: CASSLTGSYNEQFF. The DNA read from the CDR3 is TGTGCCAGCAGCTTAACAGGCTCCTACAATGAG. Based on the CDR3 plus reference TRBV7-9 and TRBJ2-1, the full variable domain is DTGVSQNPRHKITKRGQNVTFRCDPISEHNRLYWYRQTLGQGPEFLTYFQNEAQLEKSRLLSDRFSAERPKGSFSTLEIQRTEQGDSAMYLCASSLTGSYNEQFFGPGTRLTVL.

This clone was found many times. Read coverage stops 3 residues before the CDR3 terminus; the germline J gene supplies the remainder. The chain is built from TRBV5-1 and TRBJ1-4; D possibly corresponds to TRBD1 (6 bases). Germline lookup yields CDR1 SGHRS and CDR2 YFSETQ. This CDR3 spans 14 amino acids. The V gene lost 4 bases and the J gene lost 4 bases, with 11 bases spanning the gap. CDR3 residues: CASSKGQSNEKLFF. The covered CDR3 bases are TGCGCCAGCAGCAAAGGACAGAGTAATGAAAAA. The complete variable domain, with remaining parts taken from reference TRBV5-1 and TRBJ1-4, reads KAGVTQTPRYLIKTRGQQVTLSCSPISGHRSVSWYQQTPGQGLQFLFEYFSETQRNKGNFPGRFSGRQFSNSRSEMNVSTLELGDSALYLCASSKGQSNEKLFFGSGTQLSVL.

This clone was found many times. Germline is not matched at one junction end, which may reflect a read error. CDR3 DNA, as far as it was read: TGCGCCAGCAGCCAGGTCACGGGGGGCGCCTACGAG. This encodes CASSQVTGGAYE. The full-length CDR3 reads as CASSQVTGGAYEQYF. The rearrangement uses TRBV4-2 and TRBJ2-7, with a tentative D call TRBD2 (7 bases). The CDR3 is cut off 3 residues early in the read; its end comes from the germline J gene. Per the germline V gene, CDR1 is LGHNA and CDR2 is YNFKEQ. This CDR3 has 15 amino acids.

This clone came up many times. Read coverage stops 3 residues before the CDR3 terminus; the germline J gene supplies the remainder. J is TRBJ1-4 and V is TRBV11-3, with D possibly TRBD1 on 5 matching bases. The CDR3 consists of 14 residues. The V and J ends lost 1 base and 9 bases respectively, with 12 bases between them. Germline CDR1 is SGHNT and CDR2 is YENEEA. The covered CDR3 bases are TGTGCCAGCAGCTTAGTCTTTGGGGCCCAAAAA. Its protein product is CASSLVFGAQK. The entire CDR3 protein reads CASSLVFGAQKLFF.

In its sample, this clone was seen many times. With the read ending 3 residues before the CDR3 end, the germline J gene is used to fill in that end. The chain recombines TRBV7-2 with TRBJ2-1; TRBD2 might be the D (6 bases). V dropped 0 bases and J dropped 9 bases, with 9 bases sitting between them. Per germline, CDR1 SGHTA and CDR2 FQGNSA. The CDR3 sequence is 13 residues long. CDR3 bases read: TGTGCCAGCAGCTTAGCTGGAGCGGGTGAG. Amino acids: CASSLAGAGE. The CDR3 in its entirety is CASSLAGAGEQFF.

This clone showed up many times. The CDR3 loop is CSVQNWGTGGNSYEQYF. Incomplete CDR3 DNA: TGCAGCGTGCAAAATTGGGGGACAGGGGGGAATAGCTACGAG. The chain has TRBV29-1 and TRBJ2-7; 11 positions agree with TRBD1. The read gets to within 3 residues of the CDR3 end, and the germline J gene fills in the rest. This CDR3 is 17 amino acids long. Germline lookup yields CDR1 SQVTM and CDR2 ANQGSEA. V shed 6 bases and J 3 bases; nucleotides not matched to a gene: 16.

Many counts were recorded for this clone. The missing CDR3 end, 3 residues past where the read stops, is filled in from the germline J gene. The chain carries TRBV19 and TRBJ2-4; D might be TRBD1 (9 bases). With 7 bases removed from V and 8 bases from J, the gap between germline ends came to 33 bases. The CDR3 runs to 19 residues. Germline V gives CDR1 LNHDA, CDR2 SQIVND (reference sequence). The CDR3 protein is CASTQSGGQGNRKGDIQYF. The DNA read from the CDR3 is TGTGCCAGTACCCAAAGCGGGGGACAGGGTAATAGAAAGGGGGACATT.

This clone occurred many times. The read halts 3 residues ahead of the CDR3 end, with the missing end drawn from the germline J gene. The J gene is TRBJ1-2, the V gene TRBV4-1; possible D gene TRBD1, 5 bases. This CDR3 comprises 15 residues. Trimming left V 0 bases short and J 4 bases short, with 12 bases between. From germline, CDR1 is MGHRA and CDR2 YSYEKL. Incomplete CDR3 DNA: TGCGCCAGCAGCCAAGATCTCACAGGTCTCTATGGC. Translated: CASSQDLTGLYG. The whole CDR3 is CASSQDLTGLYGYTF.